This T cell receptor beta chain came from a study of shared clonotypes between healthy human individuals. The CDR3 covers 14 residues. J gave up 3 bases and V 6 bases, and 10 bases lay outside the gene matches. From germline, CDR1 is SQVTM and CDR2 ANQGSEA. Produced via immunoSEQ multiplex PCR; TCRdb's table is partial and in-frame only. The table has 2 million to 2.5 million clones, around 95% seen once. Sample: naive CD4+ T cells sorted from blood. Subset denoted: CD45RA+ positively selected. This clonotype originated in a young man in good health. The chain couples TRBV29-1 to TRBJ2-7; 8 bases align to TRBD1. CDR3 nucleotide sequence: TGCAGCGTGCGGCAGGGGGCAGGGAGCTACGAGCAGTACTTC. Amino acid sequence: CSVRQGAGSYEQYF.